Below are 30 T cell receptor beta chains sequenced from a single sample in a study of control samples from healthy donors and cancer patients. Assay: immunoSEQ multiplex PCR; the TCRdb copy retains only in-frame clones and omits some. The data contain about 130,000 clones, around 90% of them singletons. The sequenced sample consisted of blood. These receptors all come from a man aged 35-49 years in good health.

The V call is TRBV19, the J call TRBJ1-1; D ambiguous. CDR1 is LNHDA, CDR2 SQIVND, per germline (reference sequence). The V end lost 5 bases, the J end lost 1 base, and 8 bases lay between the germline ends. This CDR3 has 13 amino acids. CDR3 amino acids: CASSVVENTEAFF. CDR3 DNA: TGTGCCAGTAGTGTTGTAGAGAACACTGAAGCTTTCTTT. The variable domain in full, with the rest retrieved from reference TRBV19 and TRBJ1-1, is DGGITQSPKYLFRKEGQNVTLSCEQNLNHDAMYWYRQDPGQGLRLIYYSQIVNDFQKGDIAEGYSVSREKKESFPLTVTSAQKNPTAFYLCASSVVENTEAFFGQGTRLTVV.

The sample holds one count of this clone. This chain uses TRBV11-3 with TRBJ1-1, with D possibly TRBD1 on 6 matching bases. Germline V CDR1 and CDR2: SGHNT, YENEEA. The CDR3 totals 16 residues. Trimming cost V 5 bases and J 1 base, with 17 bases left between them. CDR3 in amino acids: CASSLGADRTNTEAFF. The CDR3 coding sequence is TGTGCCAGCAGCCTCGGGGCAGACAGGACGAACACTGAAGCTTTCTTT.

This clone was detected a few times. The chain links TRBV7-9 to TRBJ1-5; 11 bases map to TRBD1. Unmatched junction bases numbered 8, after V lost 5 bases and J lost 5 bases. This CDR3 has 16 residues. Germline loops: CDR1 SEHNR, CDR2 FQNEAQ (reference sequence). The CDR3 reads CASSPSGTGGYQPQHF. The CDR3 bases are TGTGCCAGCAGCCCCTCCGGGACAGGGGGATATCAGCCCCAGCATTTT.

V is TRBV11-2 and J is TRBJ2-7; TRBD2 agrees at 7 bases. The junction had 15 bases not matched to a gene; V was cut back by 0 bases and J by 4 bases. The CDR3 consists of 18 residues. Germline V CDR1 and CDR2: SGHAT, FQNNGV. The CDR3 reads CASSLEDSPSSRGYEQYF. Written as DNA, the CDR3 is TGTGCCAGCAGCTTAGAAGATAGCCCATCCTCGCGGGGGTACGAGCAGTACTTC. Using reference TRBV11-2 and TRBJ2-7 for the parts outside the CDR3, the full variable domain is EAGVAQSPRYKIIEKRQSVAFWCNPISGHATLYWYQQILGQGPKLLIQFQNNGVVDDSQLPKDRFSAERLKGVDSTLKIQPAKLEDSAVYLCASSLEDSPSSRGYEQYFGPGTRLTVT.

The chain is built from TRBV5-1 and TRBJ2-3; a possible D gene is TRBD2 (6 bases). Germline CDR1 SGHRS, CDR2 YFSETQ. V lost 4 bases, J lost 2 bases, and 11 bases lay in between. The CDR3 contains 14 residues. CDR3 amino acids: CASSRGRFTDTQYF. As DNA, the CDR3 is TGCGCCAGCAGCCGGGGGAGGTTCACAGATACGCAGTATTTT.

This chain joins TRBV14 and TRBJ1-2; weak D call: TRBD1 (5 bases). Trimming removed 0 bases at V and 8 bases at J, with 19 bases between. Germline V gives CDR1 SGHDN, CDR2 FVKESK. The CDR3 contains 16 residues. For the CDR3, the DNA is TGTGCCAGCAGCCAAGACACATGGGGGTTGGGAGCCGGCTACACCTTC. Amino acids: CASSQDTWGLGAGYTF.

J is TRBJ2-5 and V is TRBV3-1 (or the pseudogene TRBV3-2); TRBD2 aligns across 15 bases. This CDR3 has 17 residues. Germline-derived CDR1 and CDR2 are LGHDT and YNNKEL (reference sequence). V dropped 4 bases and J dropped 5; count of bases not matched to a gene: 8. The CDR3 here is CASSLRTSGGARETQYF. The CDR3, as DNA: TGTGCCAGCAGCCTGCGGACTAGCGGGGGGGCCCGTGAGACCCAGTACTTC.

CDR3: CATSDPGRGYTF. The CDR3 DNA reads TGTGCCACCAGTGATCCCGGTCGCGGCTACACCTTC. This sequence joins TRBV24-1 and TRBJ1-2; no clear D gene. The CDR3 is 12 residues long. Germline CDR1 reads KGHDR; CDR2 reads SFDVKD. Between the trimmed V and J ends, which lost 3 bases and 8 bases, there was a span of 9 bases.

The rearrangement joins TRBV11-3 to TRBJ2-1; 9 bases are shared with TRBD1. The V gene end was trimmed by 3 bases and the J gene end by 9 bases; junction bases not matched to a gene: 9. CDR3 length: 15 residues. Germline V gene lookup returns CDR1 SGHNT and CDR2 YENEEA. As DNA, the CDR3 is TGTGCCAGCAGCTTTTCCGGGACAGGGTCGCGTGAGCAGTTCTTC. Translation gives CASSFSGTGSREQFF.

The V call is TRBV5-1, the J call TRBJ1-2, with TRBD1 as a possible D gene (5 bases). V was cut by 7 bases and J by 5 bases, with 15 bases left in between. CDR3 length: 13 amino acids. Per the germline V gene, CDR1 is SGHRS and CDR2 is YFSETQ. The CDR3 region is CASAGTTSYGYTF. The CDR3 DNA reads as TGCGCCAGCGCGGGGACGACTTCGTATGGCTACACCTTC. Looking up the rest from reference TRBV5-1 and TRBJ1-2 gives the full variable domain: KAGVTQTPRYLIKTRGQQVTLSCSPISGHRSVSWYQQTPGQGLQFLFEYFSETQRNKGNFPGRFSGRQFSNSRSEMNVSTLELGDSALYLCASAGTTSYGYTFGSGTRLTVV.

This clone was counted once. The chain uses TRBV7-2 and TRBJ2-3; 14 nucleotides agree with TRBD2. Germline CDR1 reads SGHTA; CDR2 reads FQGNSA. J lost 4 bases, V lost 5 bases, and 2 bases had no gene match. This CDR3 region has 15 residues. CDR3 DNA sequence: TGTGCCAGCAGCCTGACTAGCGGGGGGGCAGATACGCAGTATTTT. It is translated as CASSLTSGGADTQYF.

The CDR3 region has the DNA TGTGCCAGCAGCAACGGACAGGGGGCAAGATACGAGCAGTACTTC. Amino acid sequence: CASSNGQGARYEQYF. The chain joins TRBV5-4 to TRBJ2-7; 11 bases line up with TRBD1. The CDR3 contains 15 residues. Germline CDR1 reads SGHNT; CDR2 reads YYREEE (reference sequence). Losses at the gene ends were 4 bases for V and 4 bases for J; bases not matched to a gene: 7.

This clone appeared a few times. This rearrangement joins TRBV5-1 to TRBJ2-5, with D possibly being TRBD1 or TRBD2 (5 bases each). CDR1 is SGHRS, CDR2 YFSETQ, per germline. The CDR3 loop spans 14 amino acids. The V and J ends lost 0 bases and 4 bases respectively, with 10 bases between them. The CDR3 spells CASSLASGGETQYF. The CDR3 DNA reads TGCGCCAGCAGCTTGGCCTCTGGGGGAGAGACCCAGTACTTC.

V gene TRBV6-2 or TRBV6-3 combines with J gene TRBJ1-1; TRBD1 matches 9 bases. The V segment lost 5 bases and the J segment 4 bases; nucleotides outside the gene matches: 5. Germline CDR1 MNHEY, CDR2 SVGEGT. This CDR3 region has 14 residues. Here the CDR3 reads CASSGTGWGTEAFF. CDR3 sequence (DNA): TGTGCCAGCAGTGGGACAGGGTGGGGCACTGAAGCTTTCTTT.

This chain connects TRBV5-1 to TRBJ2-3; 8 bases are a match to TRBD1. The V segment lost 0 bases and the J segment 4 bases; nucleotides outside the gene matches: 10. The germline V gene encodes CDR1 SGHRS and CDR2 YFSETQ. The CDR3 spans 17 residues. CDR3 sequence: CASSLAAGGVLADTQYF. CDR3 DNA: TGCGCCAGCAGCTTGGCGGCAGGGGGCGTTTTAGCAGATACGCAGTATTTT. Full variable domain (remainder filled in from reference TRBV5-1 and TRBJ2-3): KAGVTQTPRYLIKTRGQQVTLSCSPISGHRSVSWYQQTPGQGLQFLFEYFSETQRNKGNFPGRFSGRQFSNSRSEMNVSTLELGDSALYLCASSLAAGGVLADTQYFGPGTRLTVL.

This chain joins TRBV10-3 and TRBJ1-4, with D uncertain. The germline V and J ends were trimmed by 10 bases and 3 bases, with 15 bases remaining between them. The germline gives CDR1 ENHRY, CDR2 SYGVKD. The CDR3 is 14 residues long. The DNA for the CDR3 is TGTGCCACCCAGACGGGCGCTGCTAATGAAAAACTGTTTTTT. As protein: CATQTGAANEKLFF.

J is TRBJ2-2 and V is TRBV7-3, with D perhaps TRBD1 (6 bases). V gave up 5 bases and J gave up 4 bases, with 14 bases separating them. Germline V CDR1 and CDR2: SGHTA, FQGTGA. The CDR3 is 15 residues long. CDR3 loop: CASSQIARGTGELFF. As DNA, the CDR3 is TGTGCCAGCAGCCAAATAGCCAGGGGCACCGGGGAGCTGTTTTTT.

V usage is TRBV9 and J usage is TRBJ2-3; D possibly uses TRBD1 or TRBD2 (6 bases each). Germline values: CDR1 SGDLS, CDR2 YYNGEE. V lost 3 bases to trimming and J lost 6 bases, with 17 bases between them. This CDR3 region has 15 residues. The CDR3 DNA sequence: TGTGCCAGCAGCGCCCGCGAGGGGGGTGGGGATACGCAGTATTTT. Its translation: CASSAREGGGDTQYF.

The chain couples TRBV6-6 to TRBJ2-2; TRBD1 might be the D (5 bases). The germline V gene has CDR1 MNHNY and CDR2 SVGAGI (reference sequence). V was cut by 0 bases and J by 4 bases, with 9 bases left in between. This CDR3 contains 15 residues. Here the CDR3 reads CASSYSQGLTGELFF. The CDR3 DNA follows: TGTGCCAGCAGTTACTCGCAGGGTCTCACCGGGGAGCTGTTTTTT.

The chain employs TRBV2 and TRBJ1-1, with D maybe TRBD1 (5 bases). This CDR3 is built from 14 residues. V was cut by 3 bases and J by 1 base, with 9 bases left in between. Germline CDR1 SNHLY, CDR2 FYNNEI. CDR3 sequence reads: CASSEGPPNTEAFF. Written as DNA, the CDR3 is TGTGCCAGCAGTGAGGGACCGCCGAACACTGAAGCTTTCTTT.

The rearrangement links TRBV7-9 to TRBJ2-5; the D gene is possibly TRBD1 (6 bases). Germline V CDR1 and CDR2: SEHNR, FQNEAQ (reference sequence). This CDR3 has 13 residues. V lost 2 bases to trimming and J lost 4 bases, with 8 bases between them. This CDR3 is CASSLLQGETQYF. The DNA for the CDR3 is TGTGCCAGCAGCTTATTACAGGGAGAGACCCAGTACTTC.

This clone was seen a single time. This chain uses TRBV29-1 with TRBJ2-3; a weak D match, TRBD2 (5 bases). Germline loops: CDR1 SQVTM, CDR2 ANQGSEA. CDR3 size: 11 residues. Trimming left V 5 bases short and J 2 bases short, with 5 bases between. For the CDR3, the DNA is TGCAGCGTTCGGGACACAGATACGCAGTATTTT. Encoded protein: CSVRDTDTQYF.

The gene calls are TRBV10-3 and TRBJ2-7; 8 bases fit TRBD1. Germline V lookup: CDR1 ENHRY, CDR2 SYGVKD. The CDR3 runs 15 residues. Germline trimming cut 3 bases from V and 4 bases from J; bases unmatched to any gene: 8. CDR3 sequence: CAISDSTGVLYEQYF. The CDR3 DNA follows: TGTGCCATCAGTGACTCGACAGGGGTTTTGTACGAGCAGTACTTC.

V gene TRBV5-1 combines with J gene TRBJ1-2, with 7 nucleotides matching TRBD1. The V gene end was trimmed by 0 bases and the J gene end by 4 bases; junction bases not matched to a gene: 3. CDR3 length: 14 amino acids. Germline CDR1 and CDR2: SGHRS and YFSETQ. The CDR3, as DNA: TGCGCCAGCAGCTTGGGGGCAGGGGGCTATGGCTACACCTTC. It encodes CASSLGAGGYGYTF.

V usage is TRBV15 and J usage is TRBJ1-6; 10 bases are shared with TRBD1. V dropped 1 base and J dropped 9; count of bases not matched to a gene: 12. CDR1 is LNHNV, CDR2 YYDKDF, per germline (reference sequence). This CDR3 is built from 18 residues. Here the CDR3 reads CATSRVKIYDRGRSPLHF. The CDR3 nucleotides are TGTGCCACCAGCAGAGTTAAAATATACGACAGGGGGCGTTCACCCCTCCACTTT.

The chain uses TRBV2 and TRBJ2-3; possibly TRBD1 for D (5 bases). Trimming took 6 bases from V and 4 from J, leaving 17 bases between them. In germline, CDR1 is SNHLY, CDR2 FYNNEI. The CDR3 runs to 15 residues. As DNA, the CDR3 is TGTGCCAGCAGACCAGATATGCAGGGCGCAGATACGCAGTATTTT. This translates into CASRPDMQGADTQYF. The variable domain in full, with the rest retrieved from reference TRBV2 and TRBJ2-3, is EPEVTQTPSHQVTQMGQEVILRCVPISNHLYFYWYRQILGQKVEFLVSFYNNEISEKSEIFDDQFSVERPDGSNFTLKIRSTKLEDSAMYFCASRPDMQGADTQYFGPGTRLTVL.

This rearrangement joins TRBV7-2 to TRBJ2-6; D remains ambiguous. From germline, CDR1 is SGHTA and CDR2 FQGNSA. The CDR3 is 16 amino acids. Trimming removed 5 bases at V and 2 bases at J, with 13 bases between. Written as DNA, the CDR3 is TGTGCCAGCAGCCCTCATGGCACGGCTGGGGCCAACGTCCTGACTTTC. Protein product: CASSPHGTAGANVLTF.

The rearrangement links TRBV5-1 to TRBJ2-5; no definite D call. The V and J ends lost 0 bases and 6 bases respectively, with 15 bases between them. Germline CDR1 is SGHRS and CDR2 is YFSETQ. This CDR3 region has 15 residues. In DNA, the CDR3 is TGCGCCAGCAGCTTGGAGGGCAATATAGGAAAGACCCAGTACTTC. Translation: CASSLEGNIGKTQYF.

The CDR3 sequence is CAWALSRANTGELFF. DNA for the CDR3: TGTGCCTGGGCGCTTAGTAGGGCTAACACCGGGGAGCTGTTTTTT. This chain links TRBV30 with TRBJ2-2; D uncertain. The V gene lost 5 bases and the J gene lost 2 bases, with 15 bases spanning the gap. The CDR3 contains 15 residues. Per the germline V gene, CDR1 is GTSNPN and CDR2 is SVGIG (reference sequence).

V is TRBV3-1 (or the pseudogene TRBV3-2) and J is TRBJ1-3; D is unclear. V was trimmed by 4 bases and J by 6 bases, leaving 13 bases between them. Germline V gene sequence: CDR1 LGHDT, CDR2 YNNKEL (reference sequence). The CDR3 totals 14 residues. The CDR3: CASSLGVLENTIYF. DNA of the CDR3: TGTGCCAGCAGCCTGGGTGTTCTTGAAAACACCATATATTTT.